This T cell receptor beta chain derives from a study of blood T cell repertoires in COVID-19. In the source study's methods: By means of reference gene primer amplification, nucleated cell counts were estimated. Profiling relied on immunoSEQ multiplex PCR, and the TCRdb table lists in-frame clones only, not all of them. V and J calls and clone size are those listed in that table; D and trimming were worked out from the DNA. The sample contains about 300,000 clones, approximately 91% of which appear only once. The CDR3 extends over 13 amino acids. Trimming removed 5 bases from V and 6 bases from J, with 12 bases in between. Germline CDR1 MNHEY, CDR2 SMNVEV (reference sequence). Participants spanned ages about 18 to 100 years and resided in 20 to 30 US areas. Either two negative PCRs, clearance, or symptom resolution qualified Cohort 3 donors as recovered.

This receptor was identified in a woman in her thirties or forties who had recovered from COVID-19. The sequenced sample consisted of PBMCs or T cells enriched from blood (not recorded which). This sequence joins TRBV27 and TRBJ2-3, with a tentative D call TRBD2 (5 bases). The chain's CDR3 is CASSRGWEDTQYF. The CDR3 DNA reads as TGTGCCAGCAGTCGGGGTTGGGAGGATACGCAGTATTTT.